The T cell receptor beta chain under discussion was sequenced for a study of chemoradiotherapy in HPV16-positive cancers. Study-wide points: HPV-specific T cells were functionally defined from only a couple of HPV16-positive patients. Candidate HPV-specific clones and E7-related TCR motifs grew in tumor during treatment. For HPV16-positive patients, expanding HPV-responsive T cells associated with longer recurrence-free survival.

Concerning this clone itself: Its target is unknown.

Over chemoradiotherapy, repertoires were sampled more than once. Produced via immunoSEQ multiplex PCR; TCRdb's table is partial and in-frame only. The sample includes fewer than 20,000 clones, over 90% of them seen just once. J was trimmed by 0 bases and V by 1 base; bases with no gene match: 7. Germline-derived CDR1 and CDR2 are LGHNA and YNFKEQ. The CDR3 has 18 amino acids. The sample in question was blood, obtained from a patient who underwent chemoradiotherapy. The chain carries TRBV4-2 and TRBJ2-3; 10 bases align to TRBD2. This receptor was identified in a human donor with HPV-associated anogenital cancer. The CDR3 protein is CASSQGASGGASTDTQYF. The DNA of the CDR3 is TGTGCCAGCAGCCAAGGGGCCAGCGGGGGGGCTAGCACAGATACGCAGTATTTT.